The rows below give T cell receptor beta chains drawn from one sample of a study of lymphopenia after photon versus proton radiotherapy. The data were produced by immunoSEQ multiplex PCR, yet TCRdb's version contains in-frame clones alone and is incomplete. The data hold 160,000 or so clones, with around 85% observed a single time. The sequencing here drew on peripheral blood, taken from a patient treated with photon-based radiotherapy. Receptor source: a man aged 50-59 years with gastric cancer. Both conserved end residues are part of each CDR3. The D gene is left open where the match is weak. Size values are once, few and many counts, or a class for expanded clones, and some rows have none.

TRBJ1-4,TRBV9,TRBD1,.,CASSEGYRGDNEKLFF,TGTGCCAGCAGCGAAGGATACAGGGGCGACAATGAAAAACTGTTTTTT
TRBJ1-1,TRBV18,.,.,CASSPSTNRVNTEAFF,TGTGCCAGCTCACCCTCGACTAACAGGGTGAACACTGAAGCTTTCTTT
TRBJ1-1,TRBV30,.,.,CAWGENTEAFF,TGTGCCTGGGGAGAGAACACTGAAGCTTTCTTT
TRBJ1-1,TRBV19,TRBD1,.,CASSYQGGTEAFF,TGTGCCAGTAGCTACCAGGGGGGCACTGAAGCTTTCTTT
TRBJ1-5,TRBV19,TRBD1,.,CASSILAGGHSNQPQHF,TGTGCCAGTAGTATACTGGCAGGGGGACATAGCAATCAGCCCCAGCATTTT
TRBJ2-3,TRBV7-9,TRBD2,.,CASSPGLAGGTDTQYF,TGTGCCAGCAGCCCAGGACTAGCGGGAGGCACAGATACGCAGTATTTT
TRBJ1-2,TRBV28,.,.,CATEDPRANYGYTF,TGTGCCACCGAAGACCCGAGGGCGAACTATGGCTACACCTTC
TRBJ2-3,TRBV30,.,.,CAWSARIAGTDTQYF,TGTGCCTGGAGTGCCCGAATAGCGGGCACAGATACGCAGTATTTT
TRBJ2-7,TRBV19,.,once,CASSIVFGSGTPTTYEQYF,TGTGCCAGTAGTATAGTCTTCGGATCCGGGACACCAACTACCTACGAGCAGTACTTC
TRBJ1-2,TRBV19,TRBD1,medium-sized,CASSIDHRTGDGYTF,TGTGCCAGTAGTATAGATCACAGGACAGGGGATGGCTACACCTTC
TRBJ2-7,TRBV7-9,TRBD2,.,CASSRDYPGTVYEQYF,TGTGCCAGCAGTAGGGACTATCCCGGGACCGTATACGAGCAGTACTTC
TRBJ2-1,TRBV5-1,TRBD2,few,CASSLSGTPNEQFF,TGCGCCAGCAGCCTCAGCGGGACCCCCAATGAGCAGTTCTTC
TRBJ1-1,TRBV18,TRBD1,.,CASSPPGDRPTPEAFF,TGTGCCAGCTCACCGCCGGGGGACAGGCCGACCCCTGAAGCTTTCTTT
TRBJ2-3,TRBV10-3,.,once,CAISRRKDSTDTQYF,TGTGCCATCAGTAGGCGGAAAGACAGCACAGATACGCAGTATTTT
TRBJ2-7,TRBV4-3,TRBD1,.,CASSQGQGAREQYF,TGCGCCAGCAGCCAAGGACAGGGGGCTCGGGAGCAGTACTTC
TRBJ1-1,TRBV29-1,TRBD1,once,CSVFVQGALDTEAFF,TGCAGCGTTTTTGTACAGGGGGCCTTGGACACTGAAGCTTTCTTT
TRBJ2-2,TRBV29-1,.,.,CSVEGQHPNTGELFF,TGCAGCGTGGAGGGACAGCATCCGAACACCGGGGAGCTGTTTTTT
TRBJ2-4,TRBV30,.,.,CAWSGGAKNIQYF,TGTGCCTGGAGTGGGGGTGCCAAAAACATTCAGTACTTC
TRBJ1-4,TRBV30,TRBD1,.,CAWSDLTGGYEKLFF,TGTGCCTGGAGTGACCTTACAGGGGGCTATGAAAAACTGTTTTTT
TRBJ2-1,TRBV27,TRBD2,.,CASRLAGISYNEQFF,TGTGCCAGCAGATTAGCGGGAATCTCCTACAATGAGCAGTTCTTC
TRBJ1-1,TRBV5-8,.,.,CASSSDRIQTEAFF,TGTGCCAGCAGCTCCGACAGAATACAGACTGAAGCTTTCTTT
TRBJ2-7,TRBV6-1,TRBD1,.,CAARDRGRAEQYF,TGTGCCGCCCGGGACAGGGGCAGAGCCGAGCAGTACTTC